The clone carrying this T cell receptor (beta chain) was seen more than once but under ten times. Its antigen is not identified. The data were taken from a study of T cell repertoires in cytomegalovirus infection. In the study overall: Peptides in the study included HLA-C-restricted and HLA-B-restricted CMV epitopes. Based on public TCR beta signatures, there were indications of CMV infection and of a matching HLA type.

MiXCR was run by TCRdb on the reads, yielding one entry per CDR3 protein. The repertoire consists of about 270,000 distinct CDR3 sequences, with about 20% occurring once and the leading ten covering about 21%. CDR3 length: 15 amino acids. Germline V gene lookup returns CDR1 MNHNY and CDR2 SVGAGI (reference sequence). V was clipped by 8 bases and J by 2 bases, with 16 bases between them. The source of this sequence is a human donor in good health (CMV status not recorded). Some clones in this sample may be carry-over from other donors' samples. The chain is built from TRBV6-6 and TRBJ1-5; D gene uncertain. The source material was cultured PBMCs, sampled from culture after CMV antigen stimulation. CDR3 nucleotide sequence: TGTGCCAGCCGCTCGCTAGGGTCAGGCAATCAGCCCCAGCATTTT. Translating it yields CASRSLGSGNQPQHF.